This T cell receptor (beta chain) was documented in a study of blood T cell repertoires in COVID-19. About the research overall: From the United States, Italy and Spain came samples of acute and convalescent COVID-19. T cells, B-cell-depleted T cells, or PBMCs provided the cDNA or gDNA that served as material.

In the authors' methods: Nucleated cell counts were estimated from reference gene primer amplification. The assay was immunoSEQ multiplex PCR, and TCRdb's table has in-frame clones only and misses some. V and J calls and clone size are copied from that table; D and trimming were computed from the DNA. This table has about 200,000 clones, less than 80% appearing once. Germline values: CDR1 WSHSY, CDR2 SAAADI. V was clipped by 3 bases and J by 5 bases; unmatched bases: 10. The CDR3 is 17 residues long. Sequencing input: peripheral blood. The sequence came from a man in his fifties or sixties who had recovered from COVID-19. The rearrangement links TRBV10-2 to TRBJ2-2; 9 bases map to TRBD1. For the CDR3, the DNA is TGCGCCAGCAGTGACCCACCGACAGGGGGTTATACCGGGGAGCTGTTTTTT. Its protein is CASSDPPTGGYTGELFF.